Each of the 18 T cell receptor beta chains below was sequenced from the same sample in a study of blood T cell repertoires in COVID-19. Profiling relied on immunoSEQ multiplex PCR, and the TCRdb table lists in-frame clones only, not all of them. The data show 200,000 to 250,000 clones, roughly 94% seen once. Material for sequencing was peripheral blood. Source of these receptors: a man aged 25 to 40 with acute or convalescent COVID-19.

The chain links TRBV19 to TRBJ2-7; a weak D match, TRBD1 (6 bases). This CDR3 has 14 amino acids. The germline V gene has CDR1 LNHDA and CDR2 SQIVND (reference sequence). With 3 bases removed from V and 1 base from J, the gap between germline ends came to 10 bases. In DNA form, the CDR3 reads TGTGCCAGTAGTATTTCAGGGGATTCCTACGAGCAGTACTTC. Its protein is CASSISGDSYEQYF.

The rearrangement joins TRBV3-1 (or the pseudogene TRBV3-2) to TRBJ2-3; unclear D gene. Germline V gene data show CDR1 as LGHDT and CDR2 as YNNKEL (reference sequence). The CDR3 spans 13 residues. The ends were cut back, 3 bases at V and 3 bases at J, with 7 bases in the middle. CDR3 nucleotide sequence: TGTGCCAGCAGCCATTTACAGACAGATACGCAGTATTTT. Translating it yields CASSHLQTDTQYF.

This rearrangement joins TRBV19 to TRBJ2-2; D is perhaps TRBD2 (6 bases). CDR1 is LNHDA and CDR2 is SQIVND in the germline V gene (reference sequence). With 3 bases removed from V and 6 bases from J, the gap between germline ends came to 8 bases. The CDR3 loop spans 13 amino acids. The CDR3 nucleotides read TGTGCCAGTAGTATCGGGAGAGCCGGGGAGCTGTTTTTT. Residues: CASSIGRAGELFF. The full variable domain, in which reference TRBV19 and TRBJ2-2 provide the parts outside the CDR3, is DGGITQSPKYLFRKEGQNVTLSCEQNLNHDAMYWYRQDPGQGLRLIYYSQIVNDFQKGDIAEGYSVSREKKESFPLTVTSAQKNPTAFYLCASSIGRAGELFFGEGSRLTVL.

The chain's CDR3 is CASTLFSGTHHEQFF. In DNA form, the CDR3 reads TGCGCCAGCACCCTGTTTTCCGGGACTCATCATGAGCAGTTCTTC. The genes are TRBV5-1 and TRBJ2-1; D is possibly TRBD2 (6 bases). The CDR3 is made up of 15 amino acids. The germline V gene has CDR1 SGHRS and CDR2 YFSETQ. V shed 6 bases and J shed 8 bases, with 21 bases lying between them.

The rearrangement joins TRBV7-2 to TRBJ2-1, with D unresolved. The V gene lost 1 base and the J gene lost 7 bases, with 11 bases spanning the gap. The CDR3 is 14 amino acids. CDR1 is SGHTA, CDR2 FQGNSA, per germline. Written as DNA, the CDR3 is TGTGCCAGCAGCTTAGTGTCCACGCGGAATGAGCAGTTCTTC. It is translated as CASSLVSTRNEQFF.

The table lists this clone with a count of one. This chain joins TRBV2 and TRBJ2-7; TRBD1 matches 8 bases. Germline V lookup: CDR1 SNHLY, CDR2 FYNNEI. V lost 3 bases and J lost 6; bases outside the gene matches: 10. The CDR3 has 15 residues. This CDR3 is CASSEEDRALGEQYF. The CDR3 DNA reads as TGTGCCAGCAGTGAGGAGGACAGGGCGTTGGGCGAGCAGTACTTC.

CDR3 bases: TGTGCCAGTTCCGGGACTCTGGGGGGTGAGCAGTTCTTC. Translation gives CASSGTLGGEQFF. The V gene is TRBV19, the J gene TRBJ2-1; possibly TRBD2 for D (6 bases). The germline V gene encodes CDR1 LNHDA and CDR2 SQIVND (reference sequence). Trimming took 8 bases from V and 9 from J, leaving 17 bases between them. The CDR3 contains 13 residues.

The J gene is TRBJ2-1, the V gene TRBV28, with TRBD2 identical over 8 bases. This CDR3 has 14 amino acids. Germline lookup yields CDR1 MDHEN and CDR2 SYDVKM. After removal of 7 bases from V and 4 bases from J, the junction contained 6 bases not matched to a gene. In DNA form, the CDR3 reads TGTGCCAGCAAAAACGTAGCGGGGTACAATGAGCAGTTCTTC. Its translation is CASKNVAGYNEQFF.

The chain couples TRBV24-1 to TRBJ2-7; 7 positions match TRBD1. This CDR3 contains 18 residues. The J segment lost 4 bases and the V segment lost 1 base, leaving 15 bases of the junction unmatched. Germline values: CDR1 KGHDR, CDR2 SFDVKD. CDR3: CATSDFPLGQGEFYEQYF. The CDR3 region has the DNA TGTGCCACCAGTGATTTTCCCCTCGGGCAGGGGGAGTTTTACGAGCAGTACTTC.

The genes are TRBV9 and TRBJ2-2; 10 bases match TRBD1. The V gene's germline CDR1 is SGDLS and CDR2 YYNGEE. The CDR3 is 16 amino acids. The V segment lost 0 bases and the J segment 2 bases; nucleotides outside the gene matches: 1. CDR3 amino acids: CASSVGTGGNTGELFF. In nucleotides, the CDR3 is TGTGCCAGCAGCGTAGGGACAGGGGGAAACACCGGGGAGCTGTTTTTT.

This clone was seen a single time. This rearrangement joins TRBV6-5 to TRBJ1-1; 7 bases map to TRBD1. The CDR3 is 15 amino acids. With V trimmed by 6 bases and J by 1 base, 8 bases remained unmatched. In germline, CDR1 is MNHEY, CDR2 SVGAGI. This chain's CDR3 is CASSPGQAGNTEAFF. The CDR3 DNA reads as TGTGCCAGCAGCCCCGGACAGGCGGGGAACACTGAAGCTTTCTTT.

This clone was recorded a few times. The sample holds other DNA sequences that translate to the same CDR3. V is TRBV3-1 (or the pseudogene TRBV3-2) and J is TRBJ1-5; weak D call: TRBD1 (5 bases). The CDR3 loop spans 16 amino acids. Trimming pared 1 base from V and 0 bases from J, leaving 10 bases between. Germline lookup yields CDR1 LGHDT and CDR2 YNNKEL (reference sequence). The CDR3 DNA is TGTGCCAGCAGCCAAGCTCGGGGGGGTAGCAATCAGCCCCAGCATTTT. Translated: CASSQARGGSNQPQHF.

The chain employs TRBV20-1 and TRBJ2-3; D gene unclear. The CDR3 runs 14 residues. Trimming pared 3 bases from V and 2 bases from J, leaving 12 bases between. CDR1 and CDR2 (germline): DFQATT, SNEGSKA (reference sequence). The DNA for the CDR3 is TGCAGTGCTAGTGATCGGAGAAACACAGATACGCAGTATTTT. It is translated as CSASDRRNTDTQYF.

The chain is built from TRBV7-3 and TRBJ2-5, with 8 positions matching TRBD2. This CDR3 region has 15 residues. CDR1 and CDR2 (germline): SGHTA, FQGTGA. The V gene end was trimmed by 5 bases and the J gene end by 1 base; junction bases not matched to a gene: 6. The CDR3 DNA follows: TGTGCCAGCAGCGTCCAGCGGGGGCCCCAAGAGACCCAGTACTTC. Translation: CASSVQRGPQETQYF. Variable domain in full (rest from reference TRBV7-3 and TRBJ2-5): GAGVSQTPSNKVTEKGKYVELRCDPISGHTALYWYRQSLGQGPEFLIYFQGTGAADDSGLPNDRFFAVRPEGSVSTLKIQRTERGDSAVYLCASSVQRGPQETQYFGPGTRLLVL.

The rearrangement links TRBV7-2 to TRBJ2-7, with D unresolved. Germline CDR1 is SGHTA and CDR2 is FQGNSA. This CDR3 region has 14 residues. Trimming pared 7 bases from V and 0 bases from J, leaving 13 bases between. The CDR3 DNA is TGTGCCAGCACCCCCTCGCGCATCTCCTACGAGCAGTACTTC. It specifies CASTPSRISYEQYF.

V usage is TRBV19 and J usage is TRBJ2-7, with D unclear. Germline-derived CDR1 and CDR2 are LNHDA and SQIVND (reference sequence). The CDR3 sequence is 15 residues long. With 6 bases removed from V and 2 bases from J, the gap between germline ends came to 17 bases. The CDR3, as DNA: TGTGCCAGTAGAAAGTTAGCATCCACAACCTACGAGCAGTACTTC. This sequence encodes CASRKLASTTYEQYF.

The V and J genes are TRBV29-1 and TRBJ1-2; 7 bases fit TRBD1. The CDR3 totals 14 residues. Germline V gives CDR1 SQVTM, CDR2 ANQGSEA. V lost 2 bases to trimming and J lost 6 bases; unmatched junction nucleotides: 9. The CDR3 coding sequence is TGCAGCGTTGAATTGACGATACAGGGGAATGGCTACACCTTC. It translates to CSVELTIQGNGYTF.

CDR3 bases: TGTGCCAGCAGCCAAGAATTAATGGAGACCCAGTACTTC. Amino acid sequence: CASSQELMETQYF. The chain uses TRBV14 and TRBJ2-5; D is unresolved. The CDR3 has 13 residues. Germline CDR1 SGHDN, CDR2 FVKESK. Deletions cut 0 bases from V and 5 bases from J, with 7 bases between.